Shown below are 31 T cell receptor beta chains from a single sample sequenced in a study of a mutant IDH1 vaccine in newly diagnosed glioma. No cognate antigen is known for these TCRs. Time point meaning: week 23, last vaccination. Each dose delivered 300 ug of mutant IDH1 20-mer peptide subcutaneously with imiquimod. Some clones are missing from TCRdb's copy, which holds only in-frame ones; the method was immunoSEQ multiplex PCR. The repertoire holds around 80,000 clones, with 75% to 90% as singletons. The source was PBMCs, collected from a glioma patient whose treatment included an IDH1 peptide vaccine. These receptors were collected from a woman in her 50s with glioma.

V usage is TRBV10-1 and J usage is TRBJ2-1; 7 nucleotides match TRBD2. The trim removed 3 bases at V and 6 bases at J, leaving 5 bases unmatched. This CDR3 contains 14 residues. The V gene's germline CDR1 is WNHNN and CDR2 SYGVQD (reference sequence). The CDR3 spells CASSDQTSVNEQFF. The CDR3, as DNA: TGCGCCAGCAGTGACCAAACTAGCGTCAATGAGCAGTTCTTC.

Here the CDR3 DNA reads TGTGCCAGCAGTGATCAGGGGGCTGGCTATGGCTACACCTTC. Its protein product is CASSDQGAGYGYTF. The chain uses TRBV6-6 and TRBJ1-2; 8 bases are a match to TRBD1. Germline loops: CDR1 MNHNY, CDR2 SVGAGI (reference sequence). V trimming: 5 bases; J trimming: 4 bases; junction bases outside the gene matches: 6. The CDR3 has 14 residues.

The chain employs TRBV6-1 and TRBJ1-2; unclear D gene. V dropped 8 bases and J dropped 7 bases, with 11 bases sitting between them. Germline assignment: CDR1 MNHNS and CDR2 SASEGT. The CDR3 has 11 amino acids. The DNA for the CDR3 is TGTGCCAGCTCAAGAGGGTTTGGCTACACCTTC. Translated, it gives CASSRGFGYTF.

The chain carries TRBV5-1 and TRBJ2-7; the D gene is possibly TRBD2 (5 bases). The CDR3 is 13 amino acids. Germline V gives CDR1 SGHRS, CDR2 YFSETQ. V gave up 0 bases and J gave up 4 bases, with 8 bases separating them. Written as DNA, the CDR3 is TGCGCCAGCAGCTTGGAGCGGCAGTACGAGCAGTACTTC. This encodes CASSLERQYEQYF.

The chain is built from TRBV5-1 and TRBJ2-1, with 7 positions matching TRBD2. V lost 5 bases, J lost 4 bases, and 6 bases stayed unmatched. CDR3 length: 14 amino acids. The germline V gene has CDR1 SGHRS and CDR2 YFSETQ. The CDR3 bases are TGCGCCAGCAGGACTAGCCAATCATACAATGAGCAGTTCTTC. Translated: CASRTSQSYNEQFF.

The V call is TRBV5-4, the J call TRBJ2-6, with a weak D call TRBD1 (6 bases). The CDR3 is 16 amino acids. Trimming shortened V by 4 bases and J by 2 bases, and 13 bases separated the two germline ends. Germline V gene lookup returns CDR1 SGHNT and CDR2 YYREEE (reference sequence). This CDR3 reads CASSPTGNTGANVLTF. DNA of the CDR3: TGTGCCAGCAGCCCCACAGGGAACACTGGGGCCAACGTCCTGACTTTC.

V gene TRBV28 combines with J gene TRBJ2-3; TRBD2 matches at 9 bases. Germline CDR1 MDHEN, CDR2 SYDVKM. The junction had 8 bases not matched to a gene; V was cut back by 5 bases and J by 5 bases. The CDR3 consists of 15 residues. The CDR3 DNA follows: TGTGCCAGCAGTGAGTTAGCGGGAGACTTAGATACGCAGTATTTT. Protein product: CASSELAGDLDTQYF.

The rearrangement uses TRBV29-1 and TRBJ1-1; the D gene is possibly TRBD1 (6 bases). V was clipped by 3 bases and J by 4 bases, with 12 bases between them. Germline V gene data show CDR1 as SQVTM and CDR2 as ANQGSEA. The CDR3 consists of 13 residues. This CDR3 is CSVDRGGGTEAFF. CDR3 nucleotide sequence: TGCAGCGTTGACAGGGGAGGAGGCACTGAAGCTTTCTTT.

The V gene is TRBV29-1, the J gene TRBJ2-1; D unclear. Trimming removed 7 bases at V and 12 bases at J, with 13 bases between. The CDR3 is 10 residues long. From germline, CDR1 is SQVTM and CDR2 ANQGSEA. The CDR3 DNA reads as TGCAGCGCCTTCAACGATCTGCAGTTCTTC. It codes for CSAFNDLQFF.

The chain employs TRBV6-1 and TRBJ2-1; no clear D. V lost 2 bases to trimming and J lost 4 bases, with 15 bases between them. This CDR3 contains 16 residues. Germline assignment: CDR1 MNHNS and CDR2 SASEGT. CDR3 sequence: CASSERRASAYNEQFF. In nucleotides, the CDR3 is TGTGCCAGCAGTGAACGACGGGCAAGCGCTTACAATGAGCAGTTCTTC.

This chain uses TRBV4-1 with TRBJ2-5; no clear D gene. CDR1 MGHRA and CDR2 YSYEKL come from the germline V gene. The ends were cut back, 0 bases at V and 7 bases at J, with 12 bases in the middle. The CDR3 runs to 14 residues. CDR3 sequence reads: CASSQEPKKGTQYF. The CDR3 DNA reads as TGCGCCAGCAGCCAAGAGCCAAAAAAGGGGACCCAGTACTTC.

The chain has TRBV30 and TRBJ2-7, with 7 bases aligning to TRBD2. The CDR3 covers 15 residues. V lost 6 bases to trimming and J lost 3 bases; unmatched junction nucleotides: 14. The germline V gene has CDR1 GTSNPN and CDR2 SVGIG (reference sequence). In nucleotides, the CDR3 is TGTGCCTGCAGCAGAGGGGATGGGGGGGACTACGAGCAGTACTTC. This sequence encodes CACSRGDGGDYEQYF.

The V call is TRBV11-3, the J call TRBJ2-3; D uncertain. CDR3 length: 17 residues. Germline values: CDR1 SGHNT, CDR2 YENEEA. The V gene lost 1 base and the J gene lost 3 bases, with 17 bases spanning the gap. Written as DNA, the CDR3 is TGTGCCAGCAGCTTAGGCGGTGGCGTCTCTTTTACAGATACGCAGTATTTT. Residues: CASSLGGGVSFTDTQYF.

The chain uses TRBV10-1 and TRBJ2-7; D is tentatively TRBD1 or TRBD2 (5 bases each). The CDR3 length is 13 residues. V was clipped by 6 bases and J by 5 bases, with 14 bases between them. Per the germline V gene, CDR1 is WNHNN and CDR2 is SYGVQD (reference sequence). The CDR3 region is CASRGRKRHEQYF. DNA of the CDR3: TGCGCCAGCAGGGGACGGAAAAGGCACGAGCAGTACTTC.

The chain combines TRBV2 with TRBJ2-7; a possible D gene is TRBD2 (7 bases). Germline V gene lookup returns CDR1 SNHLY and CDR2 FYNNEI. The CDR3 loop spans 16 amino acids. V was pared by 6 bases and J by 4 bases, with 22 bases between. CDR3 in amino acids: CASSETGGGGYYEQYF. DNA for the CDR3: TGTGCCAGCAGCGAAACCGGCGGGGGCGGTTATTACGAGCAGTACTTC.

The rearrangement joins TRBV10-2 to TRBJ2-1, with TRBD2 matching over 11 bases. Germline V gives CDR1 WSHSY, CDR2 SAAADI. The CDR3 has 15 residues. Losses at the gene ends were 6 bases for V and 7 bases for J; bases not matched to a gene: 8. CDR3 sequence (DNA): TGCGCCAGCAGCGCGATAGCGGGAGGGGGGAATGAGCAGTTCTTC. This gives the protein CASSAIAGGGNEQFF.

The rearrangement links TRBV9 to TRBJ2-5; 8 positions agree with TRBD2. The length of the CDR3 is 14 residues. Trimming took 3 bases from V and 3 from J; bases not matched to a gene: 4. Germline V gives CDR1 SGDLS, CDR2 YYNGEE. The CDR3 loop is CASSAGTREETQYF. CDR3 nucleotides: TGTGCCAGCAGCGCCGGGACTAGGGAAGAGACCCAGTACTTC.

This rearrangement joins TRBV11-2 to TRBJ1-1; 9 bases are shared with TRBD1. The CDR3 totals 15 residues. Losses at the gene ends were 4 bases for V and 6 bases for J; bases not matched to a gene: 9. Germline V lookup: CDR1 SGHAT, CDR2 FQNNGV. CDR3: CASSSPDRGVPEAFF. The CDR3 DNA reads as TGTGCCAGCAGCTCTCCTGACAGGGGGGTCCCTGAAGCTTTCTTT.

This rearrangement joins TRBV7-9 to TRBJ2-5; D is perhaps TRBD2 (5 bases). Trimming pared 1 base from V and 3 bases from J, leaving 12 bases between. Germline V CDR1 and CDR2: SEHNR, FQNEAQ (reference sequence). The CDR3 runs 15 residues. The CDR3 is CASSLVSETKETQYF. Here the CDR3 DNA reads TGTGCCAGCAGCTTAGTTAGCGAGACGAAAGAGACCCAGTACTTC.

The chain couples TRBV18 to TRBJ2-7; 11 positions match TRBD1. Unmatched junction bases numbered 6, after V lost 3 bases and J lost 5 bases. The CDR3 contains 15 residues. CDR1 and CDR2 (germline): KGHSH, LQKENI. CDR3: CASSPTGTGGNEQYF. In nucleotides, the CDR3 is TGTGCCAGCTCACCTACCGGGACAGGGGGTAACGAGCAGTACTTC.

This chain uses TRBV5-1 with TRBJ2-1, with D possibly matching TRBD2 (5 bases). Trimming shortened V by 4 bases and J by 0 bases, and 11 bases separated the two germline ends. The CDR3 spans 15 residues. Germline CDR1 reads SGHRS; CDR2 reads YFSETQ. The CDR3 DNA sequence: TGCGCCAGCAGCCCGGGGAGAGTCTCCTACAATGAGCAGTTCTTC. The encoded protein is CASSPGRVSYNEQFF. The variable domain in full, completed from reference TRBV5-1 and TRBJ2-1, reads KAGVTQTPRYLIKTRGQQVTLSCSPISGHRSVSWYQQTPGQGLQFLFEYFSETQRNKGNFPGRFSGRQFSNSRSEMNVSTLELGDSALYLCASSPGRVSYNEQFFGPGTRLTVL.

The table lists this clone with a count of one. Here the CDR3 DNA reads TGTGCCAGCAGCGTAGGGGTAGCGGGAAGTCGCGTACAAGAGACCCAGTACTTC. It specifies CASSVGVAGSRVQETQYF. This rearrangement joins TRBV9 to TRBJ2-5; 8 bases map to TRBD2. Germline trimming cut 0 bases from V and 2 bases from J; bases unmatched to any gene: 12. Germline CDR1 and CDR2: SGDLS and YYNGEE. The CDR3 is made up of 18 amino acids.

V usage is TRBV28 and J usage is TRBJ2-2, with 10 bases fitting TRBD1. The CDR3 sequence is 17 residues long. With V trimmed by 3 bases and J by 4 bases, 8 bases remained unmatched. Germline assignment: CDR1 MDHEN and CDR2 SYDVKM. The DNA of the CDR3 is TGTGCCAGCAGTTTTCCCGGGACAGGGGTGGGCACCGGGGAGCTGTTTTTT. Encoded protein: CASSFPGTGVGTGELFF.

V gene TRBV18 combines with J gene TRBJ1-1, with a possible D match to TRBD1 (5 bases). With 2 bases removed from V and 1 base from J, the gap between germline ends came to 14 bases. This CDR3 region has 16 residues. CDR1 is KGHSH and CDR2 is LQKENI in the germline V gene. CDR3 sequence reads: CASSPAEPGGNTEAFF. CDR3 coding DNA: TGTGCCAGCTCACCAGCGGAGCCGGGGGGGAACACTGAAGCTTTCTTT.

CDR3 DNA sequence: TGTGCCAGCAGTTTTGCAGGGGGCTCCAATGAGCAGTTCTTC. It is translated as CASSFAGGSNEQFF. The J gene is TRBJ2-1, the V gene TRBV28, with 8 nucleotides matching TRBD1. This CDR3 contains 14 residues. From germline, CDR1 is MDHEN and CDR2 SYDVKM. Trimming cost V 3 bases and J 6 bases; bases outside gene matches: 4.

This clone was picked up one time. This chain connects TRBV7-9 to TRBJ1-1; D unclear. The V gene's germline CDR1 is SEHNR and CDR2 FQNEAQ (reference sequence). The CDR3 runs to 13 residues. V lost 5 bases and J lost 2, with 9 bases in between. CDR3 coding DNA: TGTGCCAGCAGCAAGACTTTAAACACTGAAGCTTTCTTT. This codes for CASSKTLNTEAFF.

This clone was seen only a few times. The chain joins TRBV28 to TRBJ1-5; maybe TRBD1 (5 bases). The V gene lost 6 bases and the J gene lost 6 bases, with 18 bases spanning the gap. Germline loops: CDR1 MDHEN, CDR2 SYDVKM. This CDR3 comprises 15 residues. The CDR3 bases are TGTGCCAGCAGGCGGGGACGGCTGCGCCCTCAGCCCCAGCATTTT. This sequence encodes CASRRGRLRPQPQHF.

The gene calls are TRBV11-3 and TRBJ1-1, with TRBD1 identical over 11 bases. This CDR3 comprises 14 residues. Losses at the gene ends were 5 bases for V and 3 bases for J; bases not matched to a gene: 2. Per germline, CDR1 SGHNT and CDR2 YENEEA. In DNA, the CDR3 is TGTGCCAGCAGCCGGACAGGGGGCCACACTGAAGCTTTCTTT. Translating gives CASSRTGGHTEAFF.

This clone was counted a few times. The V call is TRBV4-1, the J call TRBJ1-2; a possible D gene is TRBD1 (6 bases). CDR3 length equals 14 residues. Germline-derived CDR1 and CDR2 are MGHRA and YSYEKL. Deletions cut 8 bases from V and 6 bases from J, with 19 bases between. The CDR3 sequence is CASSFGGARDGYTF. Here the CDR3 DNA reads TGCGCCAGCTCCTTTGGGGGGGCGAGGGATGGCTACACCTTC.

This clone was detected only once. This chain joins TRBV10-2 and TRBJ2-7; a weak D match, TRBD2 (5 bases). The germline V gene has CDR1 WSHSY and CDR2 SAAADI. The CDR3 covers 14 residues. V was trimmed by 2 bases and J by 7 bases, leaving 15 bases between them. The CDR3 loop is CASSEQVASGEQYF. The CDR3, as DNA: TGCGCCAGCAGTGAGCAAGTGGCTTCGGGGGAGCAGTACTTC.

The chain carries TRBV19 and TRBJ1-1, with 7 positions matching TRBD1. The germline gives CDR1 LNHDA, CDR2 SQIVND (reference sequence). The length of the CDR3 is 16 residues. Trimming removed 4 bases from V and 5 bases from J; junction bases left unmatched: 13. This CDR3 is CASSTSMEGGWTEAFF. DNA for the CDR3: TGTGCCAGTAGTACCTCGATGGAAGGGGGCTGGACTGAAGCTTTCTTT. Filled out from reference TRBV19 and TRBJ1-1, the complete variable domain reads DGGITQSPKYLFRKEGQNVTLSCEQNLNHDAMYWYRQDPGQGLRLIYYSQIVNDFQKGDIAEGYSVSREKKESFPLTVTSAQKNPTAFYLCASSTSMEGGWTEAFFGQGTRLTVV.